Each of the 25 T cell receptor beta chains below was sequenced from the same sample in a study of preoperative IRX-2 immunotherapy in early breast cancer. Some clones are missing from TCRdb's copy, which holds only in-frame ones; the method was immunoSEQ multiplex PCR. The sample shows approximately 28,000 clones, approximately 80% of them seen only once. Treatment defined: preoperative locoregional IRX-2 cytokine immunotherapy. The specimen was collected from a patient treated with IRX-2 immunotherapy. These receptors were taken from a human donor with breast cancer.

The CDR3, as DNA: TGCGCCAGCAGATCGACAGGCAGCTCCTACGAGCAGTACTTC. Protein: CASRSTGSSYEQYF. V and J are TRBV5-1 and TRBJ2-7; possible D gene TRBD1, 6 bases. Germline values: CDR1 SGHRS, CDR2 YFSETQ. V lost 5 bases, J lost 0 bases, and 12 bases lay in between. The CDR3 has 14 residues.

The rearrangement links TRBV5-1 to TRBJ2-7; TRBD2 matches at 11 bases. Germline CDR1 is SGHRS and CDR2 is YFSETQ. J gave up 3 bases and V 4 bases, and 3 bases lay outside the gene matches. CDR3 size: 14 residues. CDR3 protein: CASSHGTSGYEQYF. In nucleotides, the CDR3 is TGCGCCAGCAGCCACGGGACTAGCGGCTACGAGCAGTACTTC.

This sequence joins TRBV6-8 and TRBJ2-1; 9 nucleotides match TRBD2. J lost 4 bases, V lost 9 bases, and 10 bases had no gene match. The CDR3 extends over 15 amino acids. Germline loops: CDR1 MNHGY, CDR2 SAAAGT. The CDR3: CASIQTSGLYNEQFF. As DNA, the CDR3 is TGTGCCAGTATTCAGACTAGCGGACTATACAATGAGCAGTTCTTC.

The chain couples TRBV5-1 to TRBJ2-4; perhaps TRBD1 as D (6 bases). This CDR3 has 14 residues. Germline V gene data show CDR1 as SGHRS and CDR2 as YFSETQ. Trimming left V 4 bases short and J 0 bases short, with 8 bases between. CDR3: CASSLGQAKNIQYF. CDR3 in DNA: TGCGCCAGCAGCCTGGGACAAGCCAAAAACATTCAGTACTTC.

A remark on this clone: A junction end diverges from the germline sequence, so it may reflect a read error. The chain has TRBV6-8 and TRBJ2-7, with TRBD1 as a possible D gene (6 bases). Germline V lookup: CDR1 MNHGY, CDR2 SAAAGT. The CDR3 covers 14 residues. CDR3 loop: CAISRDRTIYEQYF. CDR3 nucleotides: TGTGCCATCAGTCGAGACAGGACGATTTACGAGCAGTACTTC.

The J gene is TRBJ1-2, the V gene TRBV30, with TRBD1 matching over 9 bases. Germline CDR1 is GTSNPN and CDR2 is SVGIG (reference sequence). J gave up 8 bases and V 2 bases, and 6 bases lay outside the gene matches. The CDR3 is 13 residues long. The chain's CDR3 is CAWSLRQGGGYTF. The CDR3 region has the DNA TGTGCCTGGAGTCTTCGACAGGGGGGAGGCTACACCTTC.

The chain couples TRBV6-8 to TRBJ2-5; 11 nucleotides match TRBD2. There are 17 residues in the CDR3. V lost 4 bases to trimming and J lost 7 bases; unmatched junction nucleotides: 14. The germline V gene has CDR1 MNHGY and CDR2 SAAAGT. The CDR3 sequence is CASSSLPLAGGWGTQYF. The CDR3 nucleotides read TGTGCCAGCAGTTCTCTTCCCCTAGCGGGAGGCTGGGGGACCCAGTACTTC.

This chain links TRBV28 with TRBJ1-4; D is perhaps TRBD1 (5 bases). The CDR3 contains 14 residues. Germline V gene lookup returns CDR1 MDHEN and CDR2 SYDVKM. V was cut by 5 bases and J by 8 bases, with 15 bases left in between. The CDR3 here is CASSLWGVGEKLFF. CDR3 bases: TGTGCCAGCAGTCTCTGGGGGGTGGGAGAAAAACTGTTTTTT. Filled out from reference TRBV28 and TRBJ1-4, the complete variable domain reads DVKVTQSSRYLVKRTGEKVFLECVQDMDHENMFWYRQDPGLGLRLIYFSYDVKMKEKGDIPEGYSVSREKKERFSLILESASTNQTSMYLCASSLWGVGEKLFFGSGTQLSVL.

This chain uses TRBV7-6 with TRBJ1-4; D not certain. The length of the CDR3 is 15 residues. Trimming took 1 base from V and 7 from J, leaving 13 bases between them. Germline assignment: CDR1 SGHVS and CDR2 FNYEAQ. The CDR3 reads CASSLGSLAGEKLFF. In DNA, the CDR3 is TGTGCCAGCAGCTTAGGCTCCCTCGCGGGTGAAAAACTGTTTTTT.

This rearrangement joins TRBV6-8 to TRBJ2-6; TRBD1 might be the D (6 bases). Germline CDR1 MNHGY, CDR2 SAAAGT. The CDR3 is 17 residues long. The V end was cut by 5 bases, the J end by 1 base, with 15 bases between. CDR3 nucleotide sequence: TGTGCCAGCAGTCCCATTCCACAGGGTTCTGGGGCCAACGTCCTGACTTTC. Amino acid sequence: CASSPIPQGSGANVLTF.

The CDR3 region has the DNA TGTGCCACTACCACAGGGGGGGGGTACAATGAGCAGTTCTTC. It specifies CATTTGGGYNEQFF. The rearrangement links TRBV6-8 to TRBJ2-1; possible D gene TRBD1, 8 bases. V lost 10 bases and J lost 4, with 17 bases in between. The CDR3 is 14 residues long. The germline V gene encodes CDR1 MNHGY and CDR2 SAAAGT.

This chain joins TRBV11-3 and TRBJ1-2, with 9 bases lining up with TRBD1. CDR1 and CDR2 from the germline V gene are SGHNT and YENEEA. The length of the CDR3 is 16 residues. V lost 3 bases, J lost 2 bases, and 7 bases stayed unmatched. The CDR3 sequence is CASSLGGTGGNYGYTF. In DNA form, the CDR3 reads TGTGCCAGCAGCTTGGGAGGCACAGGGGGCAACTATGGCTACACCTTC.

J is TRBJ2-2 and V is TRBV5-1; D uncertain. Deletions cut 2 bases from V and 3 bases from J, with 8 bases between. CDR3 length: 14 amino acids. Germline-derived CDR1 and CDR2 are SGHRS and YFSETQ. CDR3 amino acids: CASSLYLYTGELFF. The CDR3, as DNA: TGCGCCAGCAGCTTATACCTCTACACCGGGGAGCTGTTTTTT.

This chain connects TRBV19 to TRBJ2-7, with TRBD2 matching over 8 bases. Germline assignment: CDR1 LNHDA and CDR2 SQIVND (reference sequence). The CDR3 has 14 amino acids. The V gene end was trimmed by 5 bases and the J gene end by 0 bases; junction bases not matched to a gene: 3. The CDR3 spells CASSRGGPSYEQYF. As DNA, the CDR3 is TGTGCCAGTAGTCGGGGGGGACCCTCCTACGAGCAGTACTTC.

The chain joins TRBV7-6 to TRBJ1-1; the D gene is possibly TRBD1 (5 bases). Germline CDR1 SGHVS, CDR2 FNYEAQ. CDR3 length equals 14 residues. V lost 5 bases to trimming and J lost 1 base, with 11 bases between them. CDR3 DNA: TGTGCCAGCAGCCTCCGGACAACGAACACTGAAGCTTTCTTT. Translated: CASSLRTTNTEAFF.

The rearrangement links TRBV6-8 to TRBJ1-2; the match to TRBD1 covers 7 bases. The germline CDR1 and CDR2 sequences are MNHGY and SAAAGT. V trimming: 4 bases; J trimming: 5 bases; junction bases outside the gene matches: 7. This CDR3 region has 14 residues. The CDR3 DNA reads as TGTGCCAGCAGTTCCGAGACAGGGTCTTATGGCTACACCTTC. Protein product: CASSSETGSYGYTF.

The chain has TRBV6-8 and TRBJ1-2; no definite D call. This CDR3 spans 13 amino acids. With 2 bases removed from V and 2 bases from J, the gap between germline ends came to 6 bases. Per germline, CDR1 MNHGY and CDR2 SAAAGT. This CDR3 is CASSYPPNYGYTF. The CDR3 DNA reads TGTGCCAGCAGTTACCCGCCGAACTATGGCTACACCTTC.

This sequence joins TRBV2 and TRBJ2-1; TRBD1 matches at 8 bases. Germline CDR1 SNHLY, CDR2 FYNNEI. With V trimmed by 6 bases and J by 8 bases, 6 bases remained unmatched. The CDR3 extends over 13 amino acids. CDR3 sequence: CASSPDRGYEQFF. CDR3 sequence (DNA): TGTGCCAGCAGCCCAGACAGGGGCTATGAGCAGTTCTTC.

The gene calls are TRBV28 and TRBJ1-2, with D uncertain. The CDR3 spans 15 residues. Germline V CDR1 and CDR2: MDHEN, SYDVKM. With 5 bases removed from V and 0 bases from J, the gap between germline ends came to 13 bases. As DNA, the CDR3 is TGTGCCAGCAGTGCCCCCGTGGGAGCTAACTATGGCTACACCTTC. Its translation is CASSAPVGANYGYTF.

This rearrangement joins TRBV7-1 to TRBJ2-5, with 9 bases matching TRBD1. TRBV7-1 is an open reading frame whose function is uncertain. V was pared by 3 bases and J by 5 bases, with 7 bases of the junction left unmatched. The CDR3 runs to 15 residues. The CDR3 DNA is TGTGCCAGCAGCTCGGGACAGGGTCGAGGGGAGACCCAGTACTTC. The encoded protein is CASSSGQGRGETQYF.

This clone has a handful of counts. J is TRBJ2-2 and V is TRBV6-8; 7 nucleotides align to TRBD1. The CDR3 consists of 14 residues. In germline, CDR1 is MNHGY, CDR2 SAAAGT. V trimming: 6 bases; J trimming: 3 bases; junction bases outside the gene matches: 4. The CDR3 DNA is TGTGCCAGCAGGGGACAGCAATACACCGGGGAGCTGTTTTTT. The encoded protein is CASRGQQYTGELFF.

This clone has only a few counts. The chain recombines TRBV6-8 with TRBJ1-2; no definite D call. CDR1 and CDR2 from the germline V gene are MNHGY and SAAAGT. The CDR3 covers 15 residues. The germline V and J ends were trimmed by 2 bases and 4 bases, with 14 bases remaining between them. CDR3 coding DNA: TGTGCCAGCAGTTACGGGTACAACCGCTTCTATGGCTACACCTTC. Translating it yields CASSYGYNRFYGYTF.

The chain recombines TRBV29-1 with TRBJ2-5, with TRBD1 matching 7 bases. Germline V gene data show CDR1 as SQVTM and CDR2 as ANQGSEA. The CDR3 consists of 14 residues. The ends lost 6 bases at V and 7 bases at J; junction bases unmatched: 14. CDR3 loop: CSVLLDREWGTQYF. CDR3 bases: TGCAGCGTCTTGCTCGACAGGGAGTGGGGGACCCAGTACTTC. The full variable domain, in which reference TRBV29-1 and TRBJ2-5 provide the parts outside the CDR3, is SAVISQKPSRDICQRGTSLTIQCQVDSQVTMMFWYRQQPGQSLTLIATANQGSEATYESGFVIDKFPISRPNLTFSTLTVSNMSPEDSSIYLCSVLLDREWGTQYFGPGTRLLVL.

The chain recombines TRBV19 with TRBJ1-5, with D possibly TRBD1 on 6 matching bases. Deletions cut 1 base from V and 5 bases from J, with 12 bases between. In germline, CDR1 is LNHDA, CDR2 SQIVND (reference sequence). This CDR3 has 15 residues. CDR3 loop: CASSIGGGNDQPQHF. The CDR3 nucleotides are TGTGCCAGTAGTATAGGAGGGGGGAATGATCAGCCCCAGCATTTT.

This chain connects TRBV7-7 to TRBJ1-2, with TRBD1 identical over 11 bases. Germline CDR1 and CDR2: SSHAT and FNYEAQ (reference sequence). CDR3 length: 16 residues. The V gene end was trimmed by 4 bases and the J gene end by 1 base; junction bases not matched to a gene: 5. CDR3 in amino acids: CASSSDRGQNNYGYTF. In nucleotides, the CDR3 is TGTGCCAGCAGCTCGGACAGGGGGCAAAATAACTATGGCTACACCTTC.